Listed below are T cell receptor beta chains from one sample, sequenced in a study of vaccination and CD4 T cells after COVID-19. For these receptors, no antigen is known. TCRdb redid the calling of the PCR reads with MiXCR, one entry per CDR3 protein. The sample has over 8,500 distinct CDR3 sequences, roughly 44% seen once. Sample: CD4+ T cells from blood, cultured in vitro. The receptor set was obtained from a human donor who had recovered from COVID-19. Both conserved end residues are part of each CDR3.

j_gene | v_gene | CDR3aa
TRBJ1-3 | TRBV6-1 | CASRAGTGRNTIYF
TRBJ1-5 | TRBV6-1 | CASRPGGAIGNQPQHF
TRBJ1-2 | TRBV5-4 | CASRDYGDDGYTF
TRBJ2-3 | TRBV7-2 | CASSLGALRWDTQYF
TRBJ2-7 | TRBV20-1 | CSAPGQGANEQYF
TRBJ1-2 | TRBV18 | CASSPGQGIGGYTF
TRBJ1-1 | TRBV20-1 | CSATASFMNTEAFF
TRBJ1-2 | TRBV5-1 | CASSLRQGAYGYTF
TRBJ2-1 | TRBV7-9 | CASSLGSYNEQFF
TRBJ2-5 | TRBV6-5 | CASSSGLAAKGTQYF
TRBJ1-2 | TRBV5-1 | CASSLEQGAGYGYTF
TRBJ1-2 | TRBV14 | CASSQGLGYGYTF
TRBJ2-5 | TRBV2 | CASRFGGGYQETQYF
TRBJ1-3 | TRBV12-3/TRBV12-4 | CASSDPLSGNTIYF
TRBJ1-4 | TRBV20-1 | CSAPQGGLDEKLFF